These T cell receptor beta chains were read from a single sample in a study of human T cells and chemical hapten exposure. MiXCR, applied by TCRdb to the RACE reads, yields one record per CDR3 protein. The repertoire holds about 82,000 distinct CDR3 sequences, with roughly 13% as singletons. This specimen was whole blood, taken in connection with sensitization to the hapten diphenylcyclopropenone (DPC). Receptor source: a woman aged 50 to 60 with alopecia areata. Some clones in this sample may be carry-over from other donors' samples. CDR3s include the opening cysteine and the closing phenylalanine or tryptophan. The D gene is left open where the match is weak. A clone size is listed for some rows: how often the clone was seen (once, few, many), or a class if it is expanded.

TRBV20-1	TRBD1	TRBJ2-7	-	TGCAGTGCAAGGGACAGTCACCCCTACGAGCAGTACTTC	CSARDSHPYEQYF
TRBV29-1	-	TRBJ2-3	few	TGCAGCGTTGGAGGTCTTCGCACAGATACGCAGTATTTT	CSVGGLRTDTQYF
TRBV7-9	TRBD1	TRBJ2-3	many	TGTGCCAGCAGCGGACCGGGACAGGGTAGCACAGATACGCAGTATTTT	CASSGPGQGSTDTQYF
TRBV19	TRBD2	TRBJ2-1	many	TGTGCCAGTAGTAGGAACCGGGACTACCGAAACAATGAGCAGTTCTTC	CASSRNRDYRNNEQFF
TRBV7-9	TRBD2	TRBJ2-1	-	TGTGCCAGCAGCACCCGGACTAGCGGGAGACCCACAATTCAATACAATGAGCAGTTCTTC	CASSTRTSGRPTIQYNEQFF
TRBV29-1	-	TRBJ1-2	-	TGCAGCGTCGACCCCCAGGGGAACTATGGCTACACCTTC	CSVDPQGNYGYTF
TRBV14	-	TRBJ1-2	-	TGTGCCAGCAGCCAGGGGTACGGAGGCTACACCTTC	CASSQGYGGYTF
TRBV29-1	-	TRBJ1-2	few	TGCAGCGTTGAAAACGGCAGAAACTATGGCTACACCTTC	CSVENGRNYGYTF
TRBV11-2	-	TRBJ2-6	-	TGTGCCAGCAGCTTTTGGGGTACTCCTGGGGCCAACGTCCTGACTTTC	CASSFWGTPGANVLTF
TRBV7-2	-	TRBJ2-5	many	TGTGCCAGCAGCCGAGGAGTCCAAGAGACCCAGTACTTC	CASSRGVQETQYF
TRBV20-1	-	TRBJ2-5	many	TGCAGTGCTAGACAGGGGCAAGAGACCCAGTACTTC	CSARQGQETQYF
TRBV6-2/TRBV6-3	TRBD1	TRBJ1-1	few	TGTGCCAGCAGTTCCGACAGGGCCCACATGAACACTGAAGCTTTCTTT	CASSSDRAHMNTEAFF
TRBV9	-	TRBJ1-4	-	TGTGCCAGCAGCGGACTAGACGAAAAACTGTTTTTT	CASSGLDEKLFF
TRBV10-3	-	TRBJ2-3	-	TGTGCCATCAGGGGCCAGAGCACAGATACGCAGTATTTT	CAIRGQSTDTQYF
TRBV12-3/TRBV12-4	TRBD2	TRBJ2-3	few	TGTGCCAGCAGGCCAACTAGCGGGAGGGCCAAAGATACGCAGTATTTT	CASRPTSGRAKDTQYF
TRBV2	-	TRBJ2-5	many	TGTGCCAGCAGAAGACTAGAGGGGGAGACCCAGTACTTC	CASRRLEGETQYF
TRBV4-1	-	TRBJ2-2	-	TGCGCCAGCAGCCAAGATGAAGGCATCACCACCGGGGAGCTGTTTTTT	CASSQDEGITTGELFF
TRBV5-1	TRBD1	TRBJ1-6	many	TGCGCCAGCAGCTTGGAACAGGGGAATTCACCCCTCCACTTT	CASSLEQGNSPLHF
TRBV7-2	-	TRBJ2-7	many	TGTGCCAGCAGCCCTAACCCCACTGGGTACGAGCAGTACTTC	CASSPNPTGYEQYF
TRBV27	-	TRBJ1-3	many	TGTGCCAGCAGTTTATCGCCGGACACTCGCTCTGGAAACACCATATATTTT	CASSLSPDTRSGNTIYF
TRBV30	TRBD2	TRBJ2-1	many	TGTGCCTGGCTACCTCGCCGGGCGGGAGAACACAATGAGCAGTTCTTC	CAWLPRRAGEHNEQFF
TRBV4-2	-	TRBJ2-7	many	TGTGCCAGCAGCCAATTGAGCGGCGGTGGCGAGCAGTACTTC	CASSQLSGGGEQYF
TRBV7-2	-	TRBJ1-2	-	TGTGCCAGCAGCTCCAGTTACAGGACAGCTCCTAACTATGGCTACACCTTC	CASSSSYRTAPNYGYTF
TRBV5-1	TRBD2	TRBJ2-3	many	TGCGCCAGCAGCGACACGGGAGGGCTTATTGCAGATACGCAGTATTTT	CASSDTGGLIADTQYF
TRBV11-2	TRBD2	TRBJ2-3	-	TGTGCCAGCAGCTGGACGGGACTAGCGGGAGGCCTTCAGGATACGCAGTATTTT	CASSWTGLAGGLQDTQYF
TRBV14	-	TRBJ2-2	few	TGTGCCAGCAGCCAAGATTTGGACGGGGAGCTGTTTTTT	CASSQDLDGELFF
TRBV2	-	TRBJ2-2	-	TGTGCCAGCAGTGAAACTCGGCAGGGCCTTCCGAACACCGGGGAGCTGTTTTTT	CASSETRQGLPNTGELFF
TRBV29-1	-	TRBJ2-1	many	TGCAGCGCTTCCTACAATGAGCAGTTCTTC	CSASYNEQFF
TRBV12-5	TRBD2	TRBJ2-7	few	TGTGCTAGTGGTTTCTACCCCCTTGGTAGCGGGAGTTTATACGAGCAGTACTTC	CASGFYPLGSGSLYEQYF
TRBV30	-	TRBJ1-1	many	TGTGCCTGGAGTGTTGGGCTTTCACCGCGGGGAGCTTTCTTT	CAWSVGLSPRGAFF
TRBV29-1	-	TRBJ2-2	-	TGCAGCGTTGCTGGCTTCATCCCCGGGGAGCTGTTTTTT	CSVAGFIPGELFF
TRBV5-6	TRBD2	TRBJ2-4	many	TGTGCCAGCAGCTTTTTCATCGAGGGACTAGCGTCATCAGCCAAAAACATTCAGTACTTC	CASSFFIEGLASSAKNIQYF
TRBV29-1	-	TRBJ1-3	once	TGCAGCGTGGCGAATCGGGGGTTCGGAAACACCATATATTTT	CSVANRGFGNTIYF
TRBV3-1	-	TRBJ2-7	many	TGTGCCAGCAGCAGTTCCAGGTCAGGAGCAGTCGAGCAGTACTTC	CASSSSRSGAVEQYF
TRBV7-9	TRBD2	TRBJ2-2	many	TGTGCCAGCAGCCCCCCCGGACTAGCGACGAACACCGGGGAGCTGTTTTTT	CASSPPGLATNTGELFF
TRBV6-1	TRBD1	TRBJ1-2	many	TGTGCCAGTACCTCAGGGGGCGTTCATGGCTACACCTTC	CASTSGGVHGYTF
TRBV11-2	TRBD2	TRBJ2-3	few	TGTGCCAGCAGCTTTACTAGCGGGAGCGCAGATACGCAGTATTTT	CASSFTSGSADTQYF
TRBV20-1	-	TRBJ2-7	many	TGCAGTGCTAGAGTAGGGCAGGGATCCACCGAGCAGTACTTC	CSARVGQGSTEQYF
TRBV9	-	TRBJ1-2	many	TGTGCCAGCAGTGGGACTTTCCACACCTTC	CASSGTFHTF
TRBV30	-	TRBJ2-5	-	TGTGCCTGGGGACGCCAGGGTGGAGAGACCCAGTACTTC	CAWGRQGGETQYF
TRBV7-9	-	TRBJ2-5	many	TGTGCCAGCATGGGTCCGGGGGAAGAGACCCAGTACTTC	CASMGPGEETQYF
TRBV30	TRBD2	TRBJ2-1	-	TGTGCCTGGAGTGGGACTAGCGGGAGGGTCTATGAGCAGTTCTTC	CAWSGTSGRVYEQFF
TRBV7-2	-	TRBJ1-5	-	TGTGCCAGCAGCGCGTCAGGGTCTCAGCCCCAGCATTTT	CASSASGSQPQHF
TRBV9	-	TRBJ2-3	-	TGTGCCAGCAGCGTATTTTCGCGAGCAGATACGCAGTATTTT	CASSVFSRADTQYF
TRBV4-2	-	TRBJ2-1	many	TGTGCCAGCAGCCACCAACAGGAGAGCTCCTACAATGAGCAGTTCTTC	CASSHQQESSYNEQFF
TRBV29-1	TRBD1	TRBJ2-1	many	TGCAAGGGACAGGGGGCGGGGTTCTCCTACAATGAGCAGTTCTTC	CKGQGAGFSYNEQFF
TRBV5-4	-	TRBJ2-5	many	TGTGCCAGCAGCTTTGAAGAGACCCAGTACTTC	CASSFEETQYF
TRBV10-1	-	TRBJ2-7	-	TGCGCCAGCAGTGCCTCGTGGAGGGACCCCTACGAGCAGTACTTC	CASSASWRDPYEQYF
TRBV7-8	TRBD1	TRBJ2-7	few	TGTGCCAGCAGCTTCTCGACAGGGGCCTACGAGCAGTACTTC	CASSFSTGAYEQYF
TRBV29-1	-	TRBJ2-1	many	TGCAGCGTTCGGTCAGTCGACTCCTACAATGAGCAGTTCTTC	CSVRSVDSYNEQFF
TRBV5-1	-	TRBJ1-1	few	TGCGCCAGCAGAGAGGGGATGAACACTGAAGCTTTCTTT	CASREGMNTEAFF
TRBV5-6	TRBD1	TRBJ1-1	-	TGTGCCAGCAGCTTTAGGGACAGGGTGAGGACTGAAGCTTTCTTT	CASSFRDRVRTEAFF
TRBV29-1	-	TRBJ2-2	few	TGCAGCGTTGTGTGGGGGACCGGGGAGCTGTTTTTT	CSVVWGTGELFF
TRBV18	TRBD2	TRBJ2-7	-	TGTGCCAGCTCACTCGGACTAGCGGGAGAGCTTCATTACTTC	CASSLGLAGELHYF
TRBV5-6	-	TRBJ1-2	many	TGTGCCAGCAGCTTGAGGGCCTTAATCTATGGCTACACCTTC	CASSLRALIYGYTF
TRBV15	-	TRBJ2-5	many	TGTGCCACCAGCAGAGGACAGCCCCCCGAGACCCAGTACTTC	CATSRGQPPETQYF
TRBV3-1	TRBD1	TRBJ1-5	-	TGTGCCAGCAGCCAAGGGACAGGGGTAGGGCAGCCCCAGCATTTT	CASSQGTGVGQPQHF
TRBV3-1	-	TRBJ1-5	-	TGTGCCAGCAGCCAAGATGTTCAGGTCCAGCCCCAGCATTTT	CASSQDVQVQPQHF